The source of this T cell receptor (beta chain) is a study of cytomegalovirus exposure and HLA in healthy donors. Study-level points and caveats: For most TCR beta V segments, an earlier analysis put the productive rate at about 90% or about 30% of the time.

The PCR was carried out with 60 Vbeta primers and 13 Jbeta primers. TCRdb keeps only in-frame clones here, not all; method: immunoSEQ multiplex PCR. The repertoire holds around 91,000 clones, with approximately 64% as singletons. V was cut by 5 bases and J by 2 bases, with 7 bases left in between. The CDR3 is made up of 13 amino acids. Germline V CDR1 and CDR2: MDHEN, SYDVKM. Remarks on this clone: Its antigen is currently unknown.

The specimen was PBMCs. The TCR originated in a man in his 60s in good health and CMV-seronegative. The chain couples TRBV28 to TRBJ2-4, with D uncertain. CDR3 coding DNA: TGTGCCAGCAGTCCCCCTACCAAAAACATTCAGTACTTC. Amino acids: CASSPPTKNIQYF.